The sequence of this T cell receptor beta chain was determined in a study of blood T cell repertoires in COVID-19. Assay: immunoSEQ multiplex PCR; the TCRdb copy retains only in-frame clones and omits some. The sample lists over 120,000 clones; 85% were seen once. CDR3 length equals 13 residues. V was clipped by 4 bases and J by 7 bases; unmatched bases: 6. CDR1 SGHDT and CDR2 YYEEEE come from the germline V gene. The sample taken for sequencing was peripheral blood. This sequence joins TRBV5-6 and TRBJ1-2, with 8 positions matching TRBD1. This clonotype originated in a human donor with acute or convalescent COVID-19. The donor label of this sample is uncertain. This CDR3 reads CASSQTGEVGYTF. DNA for the CDR3: TGTGCCAGCAGCCAGACAGGGGAGGTTGGCTACACCTTC. The full variable domain, rest sourced from reference TRBV5-6 and TRBJ1-2, is DAGVTQSPTHLIKTRGQQVTLRCSPKSGHDTVSWYQQALGQGPQFIFQYYEEEERQRGNFPDRFSGHQFPNYSSELNVNALLLGDSALYLCASSQTGEVGYTFGSGTRLTVV.